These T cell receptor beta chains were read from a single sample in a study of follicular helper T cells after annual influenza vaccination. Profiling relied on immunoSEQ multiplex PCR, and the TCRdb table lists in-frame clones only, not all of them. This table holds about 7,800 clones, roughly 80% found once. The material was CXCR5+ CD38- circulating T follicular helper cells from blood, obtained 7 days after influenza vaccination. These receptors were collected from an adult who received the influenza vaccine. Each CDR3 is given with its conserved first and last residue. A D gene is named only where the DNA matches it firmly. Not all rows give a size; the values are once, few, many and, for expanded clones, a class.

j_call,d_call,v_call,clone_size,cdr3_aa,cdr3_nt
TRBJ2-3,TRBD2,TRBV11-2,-,CASSSGLAGYTQYF,TGTGCCAGCAGCTCGGGACTAGCGGGTTATACGCAGTATTTT
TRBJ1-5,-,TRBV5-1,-,CASSFDGDQPQHF,TGCGCCAGCAGCTTCGACGGTGATCAGCCCCAGCATTTT
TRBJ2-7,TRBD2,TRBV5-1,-,CASSKSSGGSSYEQYF,TGCGCCAGCAGCAAATCTAGCGGGGGGAGCTCCTACGAGCAGTACTTC
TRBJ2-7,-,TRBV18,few,CASSRTNWEDEQYF,TGTGCCAGCTCACGTACGAATTGGGAGGACGAGCAGTACTTC
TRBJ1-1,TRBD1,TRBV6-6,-,CASSYTGTDPEAFF,TGTGCCAGCAGTTACACCGGGACAGACCCTGAAGCTTTCTTT
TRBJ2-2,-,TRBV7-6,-,CASSSYRDSNGELFF,TGTGCCAGCAGCTCCTACAGGGATTCTAACGGGGAGCTGTTTTTT
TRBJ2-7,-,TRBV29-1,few,CSVGLGPNEQYF,TGCAGCGTTGGATTGGGCCCCAACGAGCAGTACTTC
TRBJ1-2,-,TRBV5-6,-,CASSSQGVSYGYTF,TGTGCCAGCAGCTCTCAGGGTGTTAGCTATGGCTACACCTTC
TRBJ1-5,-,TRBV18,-,CASSLLEGGSNQPQHF,TGTGCCAGCTCATTGTTAGAGGGAGGGAGCAATCAGCCCCAGCATTTT
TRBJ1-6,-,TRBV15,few,CATSRDGTGNSPLHF,TGTGCCACCAGCAGAGATGGGACGGGAAATTCACCCCTCCACTTT
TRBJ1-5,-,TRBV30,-,CAWSLYGSGNQPQHF,TGTGCCTGGAGTCTATATGGGTCTGGCAATCAGCCCCAGCATTTT
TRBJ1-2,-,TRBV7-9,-,CASSSGTGFYLNYGYTF,TGTGCCAGCAGCTCGGGAACAGGATTTTACCTAAACTATGGCTACACCTTC
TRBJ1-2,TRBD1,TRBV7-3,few,CASSQGQGLGYTF,TGTGCCAGCAGCCAGGGACAGGGACTTGGCTACACCTTC
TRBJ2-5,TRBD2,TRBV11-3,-,CASSSGGSGGQETQYF,TGTGCCAGCAGCTCCGGGGGAAGCGGGGGTCAAGAGACCCAGTACTTC
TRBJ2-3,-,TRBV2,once,CASSRSGQSTDTQYF,TGTGCCAGCAGCCGGTCAGGACAGTCCACAGATACGCAGTATTTT
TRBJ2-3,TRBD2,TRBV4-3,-,CASSQSSGTSGDTQYF,TGCGCCAGCAGCCAAAGTTCAGGGACTAGCGGGGATACGCAGTATTTT
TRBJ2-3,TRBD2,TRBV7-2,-,CASSSSGGLGSDTQYF,TGTGCCAGCAGCTCCTCGGGGGGACTAGGATCAGATACGCAGTATTTT
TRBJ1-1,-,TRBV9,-,CASSGTVNTEAFF,TGTGCCAGCAGTGGGACGGTTAACACTGAAGCTTTCTTT
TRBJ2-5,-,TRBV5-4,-,CASSSRHQTDQETQYF,TGTGCCAGCAGCTCGAGACACCAAACGGACCAAGAGACCCAGTACTTC
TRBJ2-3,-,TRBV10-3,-,CATGTASTDTQYF,TGTGCCACCGGGACTGCCAGCACAGATACGCAGTATTTT
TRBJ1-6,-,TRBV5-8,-,CASSGGQGRHNSPLHF,TGTGCCAGCAGCGGGGGGCAGGGTCGACATAATTCACCCCTCCACTTT
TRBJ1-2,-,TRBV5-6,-,CASSGGSLFGYGYTF,TGTGCCAGCAGCGGGGGGAGTCTCTTTGGTTATGGCTACACCTTC
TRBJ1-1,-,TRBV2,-,CASSEGLNTEAFF,TGTGCCAGCAGTGAGGGACTGAACACTGAAGCTTTCTTT
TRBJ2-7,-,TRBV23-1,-,CASSQSKVRQVRYEQYF,TGCGCCAGCAGTCAATCGAAGGTGAGACAGGTTCGGTACGAGCAGTACTTC
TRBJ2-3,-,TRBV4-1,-,CASSHPTQYF,TGCGCCAGCAGCCATCCGACGCAGTATTTT
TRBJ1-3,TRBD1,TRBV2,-,CASSEVGIGQGSGNTIYF,TGTGCCAGCAGTGAAGTGGGGATAGGACAGGGCTCTGGAAACACCATATATTTT
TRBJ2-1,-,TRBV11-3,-,CASSLESTHEQFF,TGTGCCAGCAGCTTAGAGTCTACTCATGAGCAGTTCTTC
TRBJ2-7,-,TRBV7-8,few,CASSLRRPVSTYYEQYF,TGTGCCAGCAGCTTGAGGCGTCCAGTTAGCACTTACTACGAGCAGTACTTC
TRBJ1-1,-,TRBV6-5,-,CASSYSRSEAFF,TGTGCCAGCAGTTATAGCAGGAGTGAAGCTTTCTTT
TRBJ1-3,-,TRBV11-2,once,CASSLLTGWQGNTIYF,TGTGCCAGCAGCTTACTGACAGGATGGCAAGGAAACACCATATATTTT
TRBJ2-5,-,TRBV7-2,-,CASSLAGTRETQYF,TGTGCCAGCAGCTTAGCGGGGACGAGGGAGACCCAGTACTTC
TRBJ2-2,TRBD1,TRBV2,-,CASRETGYTGELFF,TGTGCCAGCAGGGAGACAGGGTACACCGGGGAGCTGTTTTTT
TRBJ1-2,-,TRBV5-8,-,CASSLRANYGYTF,TGTGCCAGCAGCTTGAGAGCTAACTATGGCTACACCTTC
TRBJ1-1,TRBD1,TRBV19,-,CASSPGQGGYYSEAFF,TGTGCCAGTAGTCCGGGACAGGGGGGCTACTACAGTGAAGCTTTCTTT
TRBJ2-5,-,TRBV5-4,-,CASSLGQREETQYF,TGTGCCAGCAGCTTGGGACAGCGAGAAGAGACCCAGTACTTC
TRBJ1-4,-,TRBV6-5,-,CASRPEGRAEEKLFF,TGTGCCAGCAGACCCGAGGGTAGGGCAGAAGAAAAACTGTTTTTT
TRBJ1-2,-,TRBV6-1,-,CASRRASHYGYTF,TGTGCCAGCAGACGAGCGTCTCACTATGGCTACACCTTC
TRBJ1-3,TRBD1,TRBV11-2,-,CASSWTGDSGNTIYF,TGTGCCAGCAGTTGGACAGGGGACTCTGGAAACACCATATATTTT
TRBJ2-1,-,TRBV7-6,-,CASSFADSYNEQFF,TGTGCCAGCAGCTTCGCAGATTCCTACAATGAGCAGTTCTTC
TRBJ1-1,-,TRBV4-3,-,CASSRRIKLGITEEGFEAFF,TGCGCCAGCAGCCGGAGAATAAAGCTGGGCATAACTGAGGAGGGCTTTGAAGCTTTCTTT
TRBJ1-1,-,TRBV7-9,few,CASSPSRESRAEAFF,TGTGCCAGCAGCCCTAGCCGGGAATCCCGCGCTGAAGCTTTCTTT
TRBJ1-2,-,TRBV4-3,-,CASSQEGYPNTDYGYTF,TGCGCCAGCAGCCAAGAGGGGTATCCGAATACGGACTATGGCTACACCTTC
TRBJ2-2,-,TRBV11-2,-,CASSYRTGELFF,TGTGCCAGCAGCTACCGGACCGGGGAGCTGTTTTTT
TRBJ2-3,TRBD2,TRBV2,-,CASKNTGTSGFTDTQYF,TGTGCCAGCAAAAACACGGGGACTAGCGGGTTCACAGATACGCAGTATTTT
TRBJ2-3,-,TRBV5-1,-,CASSLEGSDTQYF,TGCGCCAGCAGCTTGGAGGGCTCAGATACGCAGTATTTT
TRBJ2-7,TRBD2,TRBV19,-,CASSSMWASGTSVQYF,TGTGCCAGTAGTTCCATGTGGGCTAGCGGAACGTCGGTGCAGTACTTC
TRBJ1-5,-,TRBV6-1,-,CASSAQDNSNQPQHF,TGTGCCAGCAGTGCACAAGATAATAGCAATCAGCCCCAGCATTTT
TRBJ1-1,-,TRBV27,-,CASRSTGTEAFF,TGTGCCAGCAGATCTACAGGAACTGAAGCTTTCTTT
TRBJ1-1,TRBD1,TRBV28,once,CASSSAGGSIPNTEAFF,TGTGCCAGCAGTTCCGCAGGGGGATCGATACCGAACACTGAAGCTTTCTTT
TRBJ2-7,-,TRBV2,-,CASSGDRISYEQYF,TGTGCCAGCAGCGGCGACAGGATCTCCTACGAGCAGTACTTC
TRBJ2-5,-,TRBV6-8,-,CASSYAARGETQYF,TGTGCCAGCAGTTACGCGGCGCGGGGAGAGACCCAGTACTTC
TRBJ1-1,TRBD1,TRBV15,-,CATSNRQGGTEAFF,TGTGCCACCAGCAACCGACAGGGTGGGACTGAAGCTTTCTTT